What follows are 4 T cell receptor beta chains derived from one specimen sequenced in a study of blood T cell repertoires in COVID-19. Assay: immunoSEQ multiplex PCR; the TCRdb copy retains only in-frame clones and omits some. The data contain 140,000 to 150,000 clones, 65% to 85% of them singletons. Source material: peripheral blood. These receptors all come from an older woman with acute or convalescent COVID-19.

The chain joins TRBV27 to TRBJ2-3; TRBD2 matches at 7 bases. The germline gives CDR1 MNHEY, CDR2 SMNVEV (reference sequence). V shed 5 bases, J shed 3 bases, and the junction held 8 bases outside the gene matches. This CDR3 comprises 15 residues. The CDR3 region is CASSKGGRETDTQYF. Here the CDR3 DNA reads TGTGCCAGCAGTAAGGGAGGGCGGGAGACAGATACGCAGTATTTT.

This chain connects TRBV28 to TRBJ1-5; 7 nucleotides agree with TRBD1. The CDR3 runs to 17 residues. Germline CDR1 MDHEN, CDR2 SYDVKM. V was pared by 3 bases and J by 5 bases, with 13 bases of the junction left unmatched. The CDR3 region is CASSFGPTGYVYQPQHF. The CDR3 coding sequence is TGTGCCAGCAGTTTTGGTCCGACAGGGTATGTTTATCAGCCCCAGCATTTT.

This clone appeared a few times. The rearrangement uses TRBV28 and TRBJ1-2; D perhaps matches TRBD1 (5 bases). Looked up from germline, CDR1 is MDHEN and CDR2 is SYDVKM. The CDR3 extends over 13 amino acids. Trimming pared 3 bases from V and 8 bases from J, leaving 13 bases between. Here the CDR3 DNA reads TGTGCCAGCAGTTTTGGGCAGGGTATGGGCTACACCTTC. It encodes CASSFGQGMGYTF.

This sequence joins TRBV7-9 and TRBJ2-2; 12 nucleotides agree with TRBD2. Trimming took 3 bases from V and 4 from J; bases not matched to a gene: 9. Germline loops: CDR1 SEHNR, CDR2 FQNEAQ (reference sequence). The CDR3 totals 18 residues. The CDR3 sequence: CASSFGTSGRSITGELFF. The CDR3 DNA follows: TGTGCCAGCAGCTTTGGAACTAGCGGGAGGTCGATCACCGGGGAGCTGTTTTTT.